This T cell receptor beta chain emerged from a study of graft-versus-host responses after intestinal transplantation. Study-level points and caveats: Some GvH clones were seen earlier in gut or blood, suggesting intestinal origin. Early declines in HvG clones that occurred post-transplant were associated with peak circulating GvH clone levels.

Germline V CDR1 and CDR2: MNHEY, SMNVEV (reference sequence). The V gene end was trimmed by 1 base and the J gene end by 7 bases; junction bases not matched to a gene: 5. This CDR3 comprises 17 residues. Produced via immunoSEQ multiplex PCR; TCRdb's table is partial and in-frame only. The sample carries roughly 98,000 clones, 90% to 95% recorded once. On this clone itself: Its specificity is not known.

This TCR was recovered from a human donor who was the organ donor for an intestinal transplant. The chain links TRBV27 to TRBJ2-1, with 15 bases aligning to TRBD2. Sequenced material: unstimulated CD8+ T cells sorted from spleen or lymph node cells, taken before transplant. CDR3: CASSLWPGLAGGNEQFF. The CDR3 coding sequence is TGTGCCAGCAGTTTATGGCCGGGACTAGCGGGAGGTAATGAGCAGTTCTTC.